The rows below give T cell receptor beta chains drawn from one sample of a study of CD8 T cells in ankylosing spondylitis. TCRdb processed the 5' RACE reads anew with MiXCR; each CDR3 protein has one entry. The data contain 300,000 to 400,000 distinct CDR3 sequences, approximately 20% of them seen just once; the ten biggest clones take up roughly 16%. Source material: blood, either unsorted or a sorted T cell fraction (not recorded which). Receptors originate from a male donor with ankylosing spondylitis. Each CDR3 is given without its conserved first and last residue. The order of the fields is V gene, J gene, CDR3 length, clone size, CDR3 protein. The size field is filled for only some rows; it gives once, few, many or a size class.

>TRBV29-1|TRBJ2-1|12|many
SVLAGGSYNEQF
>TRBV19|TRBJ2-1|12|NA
ASSRQETRNEQF
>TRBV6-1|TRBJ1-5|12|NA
ASRGQGAFQPQH
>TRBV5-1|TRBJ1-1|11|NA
ASSLAGDREAF
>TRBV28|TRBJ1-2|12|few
ASSGDVANYGYT
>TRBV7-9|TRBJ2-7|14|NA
ASSLTGTGPSYEQY
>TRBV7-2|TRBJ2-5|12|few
ASSLGQGWETQY
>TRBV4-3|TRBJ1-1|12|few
ASSQGLPGTEAF
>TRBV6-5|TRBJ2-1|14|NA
ASSSAGLSPYNEQF
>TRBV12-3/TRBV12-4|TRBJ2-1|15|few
ASSRLGVAVPFNEQF
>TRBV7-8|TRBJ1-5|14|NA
ASSLAGTGVGGPQH
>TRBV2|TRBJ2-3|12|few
ASIPGLATDTQY
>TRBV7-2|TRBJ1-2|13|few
ASSWSRDPLGGYT
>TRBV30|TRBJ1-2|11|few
AWSAHWDTGYT
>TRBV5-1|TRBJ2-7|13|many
ASSLVGRGNYEQY
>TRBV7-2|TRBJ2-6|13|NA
ASSFSSSGANVLT
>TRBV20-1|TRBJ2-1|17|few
SARDETGLAGGVGNEQF
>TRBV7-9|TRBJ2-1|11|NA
ASSPRDPNEQF
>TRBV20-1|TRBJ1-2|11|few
SRPDKGDDGYT
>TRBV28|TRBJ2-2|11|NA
ASLELNTGELF
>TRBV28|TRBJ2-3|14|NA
ASSAREAASTDTQY
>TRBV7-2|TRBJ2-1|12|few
ASSFLRGDNEQF
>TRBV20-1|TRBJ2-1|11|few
SASGIRYNEQF
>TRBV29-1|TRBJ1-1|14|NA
SVKGARFTWNTEAF
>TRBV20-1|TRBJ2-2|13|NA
SAEQGASNTGELF
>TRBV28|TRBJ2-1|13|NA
ASRKDRGFGNEQF
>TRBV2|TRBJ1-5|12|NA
ASTPGRSNQPQH
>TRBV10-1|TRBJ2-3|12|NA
ASQGGAATDTQY
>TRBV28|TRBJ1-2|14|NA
ASSLRLGRLLYGYT
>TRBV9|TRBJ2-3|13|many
ASSVAASGRDTQY
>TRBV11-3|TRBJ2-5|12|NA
ASNLAGDQETQY
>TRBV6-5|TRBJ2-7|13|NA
ASSYWTGPGGEQY
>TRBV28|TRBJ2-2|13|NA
ASSLGGTRSGELF
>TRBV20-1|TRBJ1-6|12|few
SARVAGLGSPLH
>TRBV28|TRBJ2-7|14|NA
ASSLWVTSGVYEQY
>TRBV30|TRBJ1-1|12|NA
AWSSYRANTEAF
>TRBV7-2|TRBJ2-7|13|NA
ASSSSGSSIYEQY
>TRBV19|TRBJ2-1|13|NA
ASSPRWLAGNEQF
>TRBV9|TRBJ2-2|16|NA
ASNLGLAGGPNTGELF
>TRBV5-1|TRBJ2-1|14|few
ASSLGLAGPWNEQF
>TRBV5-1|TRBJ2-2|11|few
ATRRGDTGELF
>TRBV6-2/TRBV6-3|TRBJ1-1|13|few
ASSYLQGVNTEAF
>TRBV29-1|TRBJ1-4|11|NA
SVAFSVNEKLF
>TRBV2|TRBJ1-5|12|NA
ASTPGRNNQPQH
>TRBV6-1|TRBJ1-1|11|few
ASSTFGPTEAF
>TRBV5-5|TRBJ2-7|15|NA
ASSFGNRGPSSYEQY
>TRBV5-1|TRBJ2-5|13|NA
ASSRDTRSQETQY
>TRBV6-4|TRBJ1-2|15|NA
ASSGRRRAHEIFGYT
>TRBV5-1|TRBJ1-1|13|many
ASSLAAPGYTEAF
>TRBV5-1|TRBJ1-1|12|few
ASSTDRVGTEAF
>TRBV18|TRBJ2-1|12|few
ASSPTVGVGEQF
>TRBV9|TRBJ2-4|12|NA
ASSVAGDGNIQY
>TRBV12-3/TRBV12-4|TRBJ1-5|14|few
ASSLGLGARNQPQH